This T cell receptor (beta chain) emerged from a study of CD8 T cells in Susac syndrome. Study-level findings and limits: The number of individuals included in the study's TCR sequencing and HLA analysis was acknowledged as relatively small.

Germline V gene sequence: CDR1 SQVTM, CDR2 ANQGSEA. Trimming took 4 bases from V and 4 from J, leaving 11 bases between them. The CDR3 contains 12 residues. Random hexamers primed reverse transcription of about 0.45 to 1 ug RNA. MiXCR was run by TCRdb on the immunoSEQ multiplex PCR reads, yielding one entry per CDR3 protein. The sample lists 200,000 or so distinct CDR3 sequences, approximately 96% occurring once. Turning to this clonotype: Its antigen remains unidentified.

The chain uses TRBV29-1 and TRBJ2-7; perhaps TRBD1 as D (5 bases). The clonotype was recovered from a human donor with multiple sclerosis. Sample: CD4+ T cells from PBMCs. CDR3 bases: TGCAGCGTTGGTGACAGCCTGTACGAGCAGTACTTC. Protein product: CSVGDSLYEQYF.